This T cell receptor (beta chain) was sequenced during a study of lymphopenia after photon versus proton radiotherapy. Clones were sequenced by immunoSEQ multiplex PCR, and TCRdb holds only the in-frame ones, with some missing. Of over 55,000 clones listed, 87% are singletons. General study findings and limits: Larger post-nadir TCR diversity loss correlated inversely with survival in deceased patients.

The CDR3 covers 15 residues. V lost 1 base to trimming and J lost 4 bases; unmatched junction nucleotides: 5. Germline CDR1 reads MNHEY; CDR2 reads SVGAGI. Notes on this clone: Its antigen is still unknown.

The chain recombines TRBV6-5 with TRBJ1-2, with 8 bases aligning to TRBD1. Sequencing was performed on peripheral blood, taken from a patient treated with proton-based radiotherapy. This TCR was sampled from a man at least 80 years old with esophageal cancer. CDR3 loop: CASSYYTGGSYGYTF. The CDR3 nucleotides read TGTGCCAGCAGTTACTATACAGGGGGAAGCTATGGCTACACCTTC.